This record looks at one T cell receptor (beta chain) sequence and its context. Germline CDR1 and CDR2: MNHEY and SMNVEV (reference sequence). This CDR3 has 14 residues. The ends lost 5 bases at V and 7 bases at J; junction bases unmatched: 10. This record comes from a study of blood T cell repertoires in COVID-19. At the level of the study: The cDNA or gDNA used as material had been derived from T cells, B-cell-depleted T cells, or PBMCs.

The authors' processing: Estimation of nucleated cell counts was performed using reference gene primer amplification. This table comes from immunoSEQ multiplex PCR, and its TCRdb copy is limited to in-frame clones, with some not included. That table furnishes V, J and clone size, whereas the DNA furnished D and trimming. The sample holds approximately 260,000 clones, approximately 82% seen once. The source material was peripheral blood. The chain employs TRBV27 and TRBJ2-7; 8 bases align to TRBD1. This TCR came from a man aged 55-75 years who had recovered from COVID-19. The DNA of the CDR3 is TGTGCCAGCAGTCTGGACAGGGAGGAGGGGGAGCAGTACTTC. This sequence encodes CASSLDREEGEQYF.